This TCR beta chain is from a study of blood T cell repertoires in COVID-19. Study information: From the United States, Italy and Spain came samples of acute and convalescent COVID-19. Nucleic acid was either cDNA or gDNA, and it came from T cells, B-cell-depleted T cells, or PBMCs.

CDR1 is SQVTM and CDR2 is ANQGSEA in the germline V gene. The V gene end was trimmed by 6 bases and the J gene end by 2 bases; junction bases not matched to a gene: 3. The CDR3 is 13 amino acids. The protocol was immunoSEQ multiplex PCR, while the TCRdb copy is restricted to in-frame clones and leaves out a portion. This table has around 130,000 clones, around 78% appearing once. Material for sequencing was peripheral blood. The J gene is TRBJ1-4, the V gene TRBV29-1; 7 bases are shared with TRBD1. This sequence originates from a human donor in a cohort sampled during active COVID-19. The CDR3 spells CSVATGTNEKLFF. CDR3 bases: TGCAGCGTCGCGACAGGGACTAATGAAAAACTGTTTTTT. Filled out from reference TRBV29-1 and TRBJ1-4, the complete variable domain reads SAVISQKPSRDICQRGTSLTIQCQVDSQVTMMFWYRQQPGQSLTLIATANQGSEATYESGFVIDKFPISRPNLTFSTLTVSNMSPEDSSIYLCSVATGTNEKLFFGSGTQLSVL.